The rows below give T cell receptor beta chains drawn from one sample of a study of blood T cell repertoires in COVID-19. Sequenced by immunoSEQ multiplex PCR; TCRdb stores in-frame clones only, minus some. The sample includes 400,000 to 450,000 clones, less than 95% of them seen just once. Sequenced material: PBMCs or T cells enriched from blood (not recorded which). These TCRs come from a man younger than 30 who had recovered from COVID-19. CDR3s include the opening cysteine and the closing phenylalanine or tryptophan. Each record gives: CDR3 length, D gene, V gene, J gene, clone size, CDR3 DNA, CDR3 protein. D genes are given only for firm matches. Size tells how often a clone was seen (once, few, many) or the class of an expanded clone, and some rows leave it out.

length: 15; D: TRBD1; V: TRBV7-2; J: TRBJ1-1; size: -; DNA: TGTGCCAGCAGCTTAGTTCCTAGGGGGCCCACTGAAGCTTTCTTT; CDR3: CASSLVPRGPTEAFF
length: 17; D: TRBD1; V: TRBV5-1; J: TRBJ2-3; size: -; DNA: TGCGCCAGCAGCTTGTTGGACAGGCGTCCTAGCACAGATACGCAGTATTTT; CDR3: CASSLLDRRPSTDTQYF
length: 14; D: -; V: TRBV9; J: TRBJ1-2; size: -; DNA: TGTGCCAGCAGCGTAGAGGAAGGGGGCTATGGCTACACCTTC; CDR3: CASSVEEGGYGYTF
length: 19; D: -; V: TRBV7-3; J: TRBJ1-1; size: few; DNA: TGTGCCAGCAGCTCGTATTATATATTGCAGGGCCCTCGGGCCACTGAAGCTTTCTTT; CDR3: CASSSYYILQGPRATEAFF
length: 18; D: -; V: TRBV10-1; J: TRBJ2-1; size: -; DNA: TGCGCCAGCAGTACAGCGGACGGCACTGTCAGCTCCTACAATGAGCAGTTCTTC; CDR3: CASSTADGTVSSYNEQFF
length: 12; D: TRBD1; V: TRBV9; J: TRBJ1-2; size: -; DNA: TGTGCCAGCAGCCTGAGGACAGGGAGCTACACCTTC; CDR3: CASSLRTGSYTF
length: 14; D: -; V: TRBV27; J: TRBJ1-5; size: -; DNA: TGTGCCAGCAGTTTGGGGGGTCAAGCTCAGCCCCAGCATTTT; CDR3: CASSLGGQAQPQHF
length: 13; D: -; V: TRBV7-9; J: TRBJ2-7; size: -; DNA: TGTGCCAGCAGCCCCCTTTTGGGCGACGAGCAGTACTTC; CDR3: CASSPLLGDEQYF
length: 14; D: -; V: TRBV7-9; J: TRBJ1-2; size: -; DNA: TGTGCCAGCAGCCCTGACACAGTCAGCTATGGCTACACCTTC; CDR3: CASSPDTVSYGYTF
length: 15; D: -; V: TRBV4-1; J: TRBJ2-2; size: -; DNA: TGCGCCAGCAGCCAAGAAAGGATGAGGTCCGGGGAGCTGTTTTTT; CDR3: CASSQERMRSGELFF
length: 13; D: -; V: TRBV5-4; J: TRBJ2-7; size: -; DNA: TGTGCCAGCAGCTTGGTACTAGCTTCCGAGCAGTACTTC; CDR3: CASSLVLASEQYF
length: 18; D: TRBD2; V: TRBV29-1; J: TRBJ2-7; size: -; DNA: TGCAGCGTCGTGGGGACTAGCGGGAGGTTTACGAGCTCCTACGAGCAGTACTTC; CDR3: CSVVGTSGRFTSSYEQYF
length: 14; D: TRBD2; V: TRBV30; J: TRBJ2-1; size: -; DNA: TGTGCCTGGTTCACTAGCGGGGATTACAATGAGCAGTTCTTC; CDR3: CAWFTSGDYNEQFF
length: 17; D: -; V: TRBV2; J: TRBJ1-5; size: -; DNA: TGTGCCAGCAGTGAAGCGCTTTCTGGACAGCTCAATCAGCCCCAGCATTTT; CDR3: CASSEALSGQLNQPQHF
length: 13; D: -; V: TRBV12-3/TRBV12-4; J: TRBJ1-1; size: -; DNA: TGTGCCAGCAGTTGGGGGGTTTTCACTGAAGCTTTCTTT; CDR3: CASSWGVFTEAFF
length: 16; D: -; V: TRBV28; J: TRBJ2-1; size: -; DNA: TGTGCCAGCAGGAAGGGGGAAGGGGGTAAATACAATGAGCAGTTCTTC; CDR3: CASRKGEGGKYNEQFF
length: 15; D: TRBD1; V: TRBV6-5; J: TRBJ2-7; size: -; DNA: TGTGCCAGCAGTTACCGACAGGGCGGGTTCTACGAGCAGTACTTC; CDR3: CASSYRQGGFYEQYF
length: 12; D: -; V: TRBV7-9; J: TRBJ1-4; size: -; DNA: TGTGCCAGCAGCCCCGGTTCGGAAAAACTGTTTTTT; CDR3: CASSPGSEKLFF
length: 15; D: TRBD1; V: TRBV15; J: TRBJ2-7; size: -; DNA: TGTGCCACCGGACAGGGGTGGGGGAGCTCCTACGAGCAGTACTTC; CDR3: CATGQGWGSSYEQYF
length: 15; D: -; V: TRBV18; J: TRBJ1-6; size: -; DNA: TGTGCCAGCTCACCAAACCCCAAGCCTAATTCACCCCTCCACTTT; CDR3: CASSPNPKPNSPLHF
length: 16; D: -; V: TRBV7-3; J: TRBJ2-1; size: -; DNA: TGTGCCAGCAGCTTAACCCCTGCATTCACAGACAATGAGCAGTTCTTC; CDR3: CASSLTPAFTDNEQFF
length: 13; D: -; V: TRBV7-3; J: TRBJ2-1; size: -; DNA: TGTGCCAGCAGCCCCCGGGGGATCCATGAGCAGTTCTTC; CDR3: CASSPRGIHEQFF
length: 16; D: -; V: TRBV5-1; J: TRBJ1-1; size: -; DNA: TGCGCCAGCAGCTTGGCCTTGGGCTTCGGGAACACTGAAGCTTTCTTT; CDR3: CASSLALGFGNTEAFF
length: 15; D: -; V: TRBV19; J: TRBJ1-1; size: -; DNA: TGTGCCAGTAGTATAGAGTTTGGCATGAACACTGAAGCTTTCTTT; CDR3: CASSIEFGMNTEAFF
length: 15; D: TRBD1; V: TRBV7-9; J: TRBJ2-6; size: -; DNA: TGTGCCACCACGCCGCAGGGGGCTGGGGCCAACGTCCTGACTTTC; CDR3: CATTPQGAGANVLTF
length: 14; D: TRBD1; V: TRBV18; J: TRBJ1-4; size: -; DNA: TGTGCCAGCTCATTACGACAGGGGGGTGAAAAACTGTTTTTT; CDR3: CASSLRQGGEKLFF
length: 13; D: -; V: TRBV7-9; J: TRBJ1-1; size: -; DNA: TGTGCCAGCAGCTTGATGGGGAGCGCTGAAGCTTTCTTT; CDR3: CASSLMGSAEAFF
length: 13; D: TRBD1; V: TRBV2; J: TRBJ2-7; size: -; DNA: TGTGCCAGCAGGGGGACAGGCTCCTACGAGCAGTACTTC; CDR3: CASRGTGSYEQYF
length: 15; D: -; V: TRBV5-1; J: TRBJ2-2; size: -; DNA: TGCGCCAGCAGCTTGGAAGGTGTAGCATCCGGGGAGCTGTTTTTT; CDR3: CASSLEGVASGELFF
length: 14; D: TRBD1; V: TRBV14; J: TRBJ1-2; size: -; DNA: TGTGCCAGCAGCCCGGGACAGGGCGGATATGGCTACACCTTC; CDR3: CASSPGQGGYGYTF
length: 12; D: -; V: TRBV2; J: TRBJ1-3; size: -; DNA: TGTGCCAGCAGGGGCACGGGAAACACCATATATTTT; CDR3: CASRGTGNTIYF
length: 18; D: TRBD2; V: TRBV19; J: TRBJ2-1; size: -; DNA: TGTGCCAGTAGTATGGGAGCGGGAGGGCCAGGGAAGTACAATGAGCAGTTCTTC; CDR3: CASSMGAGGPGKYNEQFF
length: 14; D: TRBD1; V: TRBV7-8; J: TRBJ1-2; size: -; DNA: TGTGCCAGCAGCTACCCCGGGACAGAGGGGGGCTACACCTTC; CDR3: CASSYPGTEGGYTF
length: 16; D: TRBD1; V: TRBV3-1/TRBV3-2; J: TRBJ1-5; size: -; DNA: TGTGCCAGCAGCCTCAGGACAGGGGGACTCAATCAGCCCCAGCATTTT; CDR3: CASSLRTGGLNQPQHF
length: 14; D: TRBD1; V: TRBV6-5; J: TRBJ1-1; size: -; DNA: TGTGCCAGCAACCCTGGACAGGGTGCGGGTGAAGCTTTCTTT; CDR3: CASNPGQGAGEAFF
length: 13; D: -; V: TRBV6-1; J: TRBJ1-5; size: -; DNA: TGTGCCAGCAGTGAGGGAGGGAATCAGCCCCAGCATTTT; CDR3: CASSEGGNQPQHF
length: 17; D: TRBD1; V: TRBV28; J: TRBJ1-5; size: -; DNA: TGTGCCAGCAGTTCCGACACAGGGGGCATGAGCAATCAGCCCCAGCATTTT; CDR3: CASSSDTGGMSNQPQHF
length: 14; D: -; V: TRBV3-1/TRBV3-2; J: TRBJ1-6; size: -; DNA: TGTGCCAGCAGTCAAGGACTAAATAATTCACCCCTCCACTTT; CDR3: CASSQGLNNSPLHF
length: 16; D: -; V: TRBV6-5; J: TRBJ1-1; size: few; DNA: TGTGCCAGCAGTTACAGTTACAGACAGATGAACACTGAAGCTTTCTTT; CDR3: CASSYSYRQMNTEAFF
length: 15; D: -; V: TRBV15; J: TRBJ1-4; size: -; DNA: TGTGCCACCAGCAGAGACAGTCACCCTAATGAAAAACTGTTTTTT; CDR3: CATSRDSHPNEKLFF
length: 15; D: TRBD1; V: TRBV29-1; J: TRBJ2-1; size: -; DNA: TGCAGCGCTTCCCTCTCCGGGACAGGCTACAATGAGCAGTTCTTC; CDR3: CSASLSGTGYNEQFF